This T cell receptor beta chain emerged from a study of immune evolution from preneoplasia to lung adenocarcinoma (dated by TCRdb to the early 2020s). Broadly, across the study: No AAH lesions showed HLA loss of heterozygosity, compared with roughly 7.1% of AIS, about 15% of MIA and about a third of ADC lesions. Class I HLA alleles were inferred from exome data with POLYSOLVER, and allele-specific HLA loss was detected with LOHHLA. The sample size depended on which specimens were available, not on a prior power calculation. Resected precursor lesions (AAH, AIS, MIA) and invasive adenocarcinomas were each compared against paired morphologically normal lung tissue. TCR sequencing data were obtained from 55 or so patients. In total, the cohort included approximately 53 patients with pulmonary nodules, all of whom underwent surgical resection. The study used immune gene expression, TCR sequencing and multiplex immunofluorescence to profile the immune contexture of lung adenocarcinoma precursors and invasive adenocarcinoma. The immune data were integrated with whole exome sequencing and methylation data from the same cohort of nodules. It was reported in the study that over a hundred samples were used for TCR sequencing. Study-level results and caveats: The highest T cell clonality was observed in KRAS-mutant nodules compared with EGFR-mutant or double wild-type lesions. The findings rested on association rather than direct causation, and larger cohorts with long-term follow-up and longitudinal biopsies were considered necessary. Top T cell clone frequencies were highest in normal lung and appeared to decrease progressively from AAH through AIS, MIA and invasive adenocarcinoma. All patients were from Japan and China, so applicability to Western populations was uncertain. Normal lung showed the highest clonality, whereas later-stage lesions appeared to have higher T cell density and diversity but lower clonality.

The V and J ends are trimmed by 1 base and 5 bases, leaving 11 bases between them. Including cysteine and phenylalanine, the CDR3 has 14 amino acids. Only CDR3 DNA remains: 42 bases, in frame from the first base. Looking up the germline V gene yields CDR1 LGHNA and CDR2 YNFKEQ. The immunoSEQ hsTCRbeta Kit was used to sequence TCR beta CDR3 regions from DNA. Regarding the original processing steps: TCR sequencing data were analysed with the ImmunoSEQ Analyzer. T cell clonality was defined as 1 minus Pielou's evenness, calculated on productive rearrangements. T cell diversity was measured with the inverse Simpson index on productive templates. T cell density was defined as TCR beta template counts normalized to usable DNA, with usable DNA estimated by amplifying and sequencing housekeeping genes. Two-sided Kruskal-Wallis tests were used to compare TCR metrics between histologic stages. In its TCRdb copy, this immuneACCESS table keeps in-frame sequences only and misses some clones. Where compared with another copy, unresolved V genes explain less than half of these, and the others have no known cause. V and J calls and clone size follow that table, whereas D and trimming were derived from the DNA. Here the sample has approximately 6,600 clones; 85% to 90% occur a single time. The ten biggest clones cover more than 4.5% of the sample.

The patients had resection in Japan or China between 2014 and 2017. Histologic diagnosis of each case was confirmed independently by two lung cancer pathologists on H&E slides. To enrich premalignant or tumor cells for nucleic acid extraction, macro-dissection was performed after pathologic assessment. DNA was isolated from FFPE tissue using the AllPrep DNA/RNA FFPE Kit. On this clone: No cognate antigen has been identified for it. No much larger clone exists at a distance of one base, and base qualities are not known.

The TCR originated in a person aged 50-75 years with lung adenocarcinoma. The rearranged chain carries TRBV4-2 and TRBJ1-1; no D gene call is confident. The sample consisted of FFPE invasive lung adenocarcinoma tissue. The meaning of the sample's cell subset or site label: frankly invasive lung adenocarcinoma (ADC). The CDR3 reads CASSQVDLRTEAFF. In nucleotide form, the sequence is TGTGCCAGCAGCCAAGTGGACTTGAGGACTGAAGCTTTCTTT.